This T cell receptor (beta chain) appears in the sequencing data of a study of blood T cell repertoires in COVID-19. Study background: Both acute and convalescent COVID-19 samples were obtained from the United States, Italy and Spain. From T cells, B-cell-depleted T cells, or PBMCs came the material, which was cDNA or gDNA.

Original handling: Scientists estimated how many nucleated cells there were by amplifying reference gene primers. Assay used: immunoSEQ multiplex PCR; TCRdb lists only in-frame clones, some missing. V and J calls plus clone size are reproduced from that table; the DNA served to infer D and trimming. This sample has some 150,000 clones; 87% occur once, and the top ten carry over 0.85%. From germline, CDR1 is LNHDA and CDR2 SQIVND (reference sequence). After removal of 3 bases from V and 13 bases from J, the junction contained 6 bases not matched to a gene. The CDR3 totals 13 residues. The sequencing sample was made of peripheral blood. The J gene is TRBJ2-1, the V gene TRBV19, with 10 positions matching TRBD2. This receptor was taken from a woman in her forties or fifties with acute or convalescent COVID-19. The CDR3 nucleotides read TGTGCCAGTAGTATTCAGACTAGCGGGTTCCAGTTCTTC. Residues: CASSIQTSGFQFF.